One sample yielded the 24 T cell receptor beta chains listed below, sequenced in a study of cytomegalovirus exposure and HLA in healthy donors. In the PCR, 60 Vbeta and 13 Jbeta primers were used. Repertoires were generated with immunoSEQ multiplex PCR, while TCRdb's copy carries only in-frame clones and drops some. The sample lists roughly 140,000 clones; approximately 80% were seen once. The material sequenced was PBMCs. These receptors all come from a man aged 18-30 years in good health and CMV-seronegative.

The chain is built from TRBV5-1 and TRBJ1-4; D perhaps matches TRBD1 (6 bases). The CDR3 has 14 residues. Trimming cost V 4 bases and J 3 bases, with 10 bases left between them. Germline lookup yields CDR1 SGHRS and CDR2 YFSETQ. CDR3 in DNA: TGCGCCAGCAGCCCACAGGGCCCTAATGAAAAACTGTTTTTT. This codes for CASSPQGPNEKLFF.

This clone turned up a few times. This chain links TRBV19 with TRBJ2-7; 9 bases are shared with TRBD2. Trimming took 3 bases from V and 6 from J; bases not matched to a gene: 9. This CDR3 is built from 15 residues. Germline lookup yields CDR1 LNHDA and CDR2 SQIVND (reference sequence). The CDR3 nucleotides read TGTGCCAGTAGTATCGGGCTAGCGGGAATAGTCGAGCAGTACTTC. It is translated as CASSIGLAGIVEQYF.

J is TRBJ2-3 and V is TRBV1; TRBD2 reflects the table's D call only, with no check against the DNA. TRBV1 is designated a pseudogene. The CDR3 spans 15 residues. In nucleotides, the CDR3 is TGCACCAGCAGCCAACGGGGGGGCTCAGCAGATACGCAGTATTTT. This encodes CTSSQRGGSADTQYF.

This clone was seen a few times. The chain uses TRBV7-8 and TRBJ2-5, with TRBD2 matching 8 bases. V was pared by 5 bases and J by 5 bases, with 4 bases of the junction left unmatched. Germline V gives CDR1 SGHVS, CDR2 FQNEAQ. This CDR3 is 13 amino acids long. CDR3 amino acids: CASSPERGETQYF. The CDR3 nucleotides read TGTGCCAGCAGCCCGGAGCGGGGGGAGACCCAGTACTTC. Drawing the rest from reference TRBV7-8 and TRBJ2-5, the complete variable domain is GAGVSQSPRYKVAKRGQDVALRCDPISGHVSLFWYQQALGQGPEFLTYFQNEAQLDKSGLPSDRFFAERPEGSVSTLKIQRTQQEDSAVYLCASSPERGETQYFGPGTRLLVL.

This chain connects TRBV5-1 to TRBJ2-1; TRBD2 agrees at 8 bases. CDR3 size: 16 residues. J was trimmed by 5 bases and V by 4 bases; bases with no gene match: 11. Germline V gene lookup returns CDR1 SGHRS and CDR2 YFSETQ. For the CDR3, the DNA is TGCGCCAGCAGCGGGTGGATGGCGGGAGGTAACAATGAGCAGTTCTTC. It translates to CASSGWMAGGNNEQFF.

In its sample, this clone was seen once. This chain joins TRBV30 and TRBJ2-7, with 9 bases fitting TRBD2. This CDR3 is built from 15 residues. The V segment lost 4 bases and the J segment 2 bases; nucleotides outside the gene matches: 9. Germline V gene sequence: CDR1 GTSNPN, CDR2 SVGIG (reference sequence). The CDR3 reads CAWTLGGLATYEQYF. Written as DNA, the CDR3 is TGTGCCTGGACTTTGGGTGGACTAGCGACCTACGAGCAGTACTTC.

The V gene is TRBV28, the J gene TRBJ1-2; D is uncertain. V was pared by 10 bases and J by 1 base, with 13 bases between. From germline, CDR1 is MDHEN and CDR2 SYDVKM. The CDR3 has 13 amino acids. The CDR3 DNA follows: TGTGCCACCGAGACATCCTATAACTATGGCTACACCTTC. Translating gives CATETSYNYGYTF.

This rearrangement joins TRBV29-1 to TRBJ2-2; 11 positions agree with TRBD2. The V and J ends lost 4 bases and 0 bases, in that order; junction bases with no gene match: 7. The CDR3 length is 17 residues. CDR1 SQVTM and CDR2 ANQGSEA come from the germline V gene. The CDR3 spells CSVVKLAGGSNTGELFF. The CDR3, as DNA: TGCAGCGTTGTGAAGCTAGCGGGAGGCTCGAACACCGGGGAGCTGTTTTTT.

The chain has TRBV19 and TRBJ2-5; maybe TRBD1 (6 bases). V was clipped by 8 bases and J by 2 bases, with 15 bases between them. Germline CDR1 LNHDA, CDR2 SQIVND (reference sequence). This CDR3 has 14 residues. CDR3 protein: CASSLGQFQETQYF. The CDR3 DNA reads TGTGCCAGTTCGCTTGGACAGTTTCAAGAGACCCAGTACTTC.

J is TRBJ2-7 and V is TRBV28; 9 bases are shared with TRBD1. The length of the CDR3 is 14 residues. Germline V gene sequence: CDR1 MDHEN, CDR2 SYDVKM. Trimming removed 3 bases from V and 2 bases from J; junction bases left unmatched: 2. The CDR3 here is CASSFRDRAYEQYF. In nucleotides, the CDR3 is TGTGCCAGCAGTTTCCGGGACAGGGCCTACGAGCAGTACTTC.

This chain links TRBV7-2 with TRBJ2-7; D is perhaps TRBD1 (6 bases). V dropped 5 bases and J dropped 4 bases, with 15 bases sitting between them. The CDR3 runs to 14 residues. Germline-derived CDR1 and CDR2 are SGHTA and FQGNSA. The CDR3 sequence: CASSPQYREYEQYF. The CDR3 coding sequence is TGTGCCAGCAGCCCCCAGTACAGGGAATACGAGCAGTACTTC. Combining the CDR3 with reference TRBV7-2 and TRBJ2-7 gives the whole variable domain GAGVSQSPSNKVTEKGKDVELRCDPISGHTALYWYRQSLGQGLEFLIYFQGNSAPDKSGLPSDRFSAERTGGSVSTLTIQRTQQEDSAVYLCASSPQYREYEQYFGPGTRLTVT.

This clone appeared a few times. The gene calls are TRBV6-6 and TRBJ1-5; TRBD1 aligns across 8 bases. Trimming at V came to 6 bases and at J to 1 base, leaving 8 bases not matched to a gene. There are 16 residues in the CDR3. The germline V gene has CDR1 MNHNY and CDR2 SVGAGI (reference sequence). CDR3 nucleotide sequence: TGTGCCAGCAGCCCCGAGGACAGGGTGAGCAATCAGCCCCAGCATTTT. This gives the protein CASSPEDRVSNQPQHF.

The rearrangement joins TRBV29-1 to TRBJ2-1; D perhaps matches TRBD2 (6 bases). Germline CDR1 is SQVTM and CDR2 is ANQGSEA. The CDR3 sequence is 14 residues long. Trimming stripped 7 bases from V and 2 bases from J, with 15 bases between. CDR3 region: CSASRREPYNEQFF. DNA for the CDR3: TGCAGCGCCTCCAGGAGGGAGCCCTACAATGAGCAGTTCTTC.

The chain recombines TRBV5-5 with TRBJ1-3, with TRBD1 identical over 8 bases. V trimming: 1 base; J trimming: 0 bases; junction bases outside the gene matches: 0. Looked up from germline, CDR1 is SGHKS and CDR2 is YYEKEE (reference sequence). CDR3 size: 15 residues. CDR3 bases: TGTGCCAGCAGCTTGCAGGGGGCCTCTGGAAACACCATATATTTT. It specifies CASSLQGASGNTIYF.

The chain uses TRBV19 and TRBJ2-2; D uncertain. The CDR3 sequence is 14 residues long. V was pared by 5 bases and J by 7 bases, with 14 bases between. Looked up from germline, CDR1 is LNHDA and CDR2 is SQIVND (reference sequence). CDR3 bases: TGTGCCAGTAGTTCCCGGGTGGATGGCGGGGAGCTGTTTTTT. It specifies CASSSRVDGGELFF.

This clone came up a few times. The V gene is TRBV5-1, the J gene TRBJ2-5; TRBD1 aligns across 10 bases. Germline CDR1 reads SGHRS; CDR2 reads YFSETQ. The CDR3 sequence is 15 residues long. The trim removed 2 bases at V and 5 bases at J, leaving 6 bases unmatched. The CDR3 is CASSFSGTGVETQYF. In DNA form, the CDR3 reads TGCGCCAGCAGCTTCTCCGGGACAGGGGTTGAGACCCAGTACTTC.

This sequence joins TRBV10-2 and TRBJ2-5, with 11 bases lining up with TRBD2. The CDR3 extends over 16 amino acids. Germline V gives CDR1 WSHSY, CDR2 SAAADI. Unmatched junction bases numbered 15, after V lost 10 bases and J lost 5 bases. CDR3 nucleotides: TGCGCCACCACAAATAGCGGGAGGGCCTATTTGGAGACCCAGTACTTC. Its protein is CATTNSGRAYLETQYF.

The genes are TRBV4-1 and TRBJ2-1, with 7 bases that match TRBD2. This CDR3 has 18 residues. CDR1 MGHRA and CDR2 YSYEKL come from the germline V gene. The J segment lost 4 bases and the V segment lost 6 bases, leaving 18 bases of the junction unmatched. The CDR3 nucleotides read TGCGCCAGCAGAGGACTAGGCCGTTCGCCCTCCTCTTACAATGAGCAGTTCTTC. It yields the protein CASRGLGRSPSSYNEQFF.

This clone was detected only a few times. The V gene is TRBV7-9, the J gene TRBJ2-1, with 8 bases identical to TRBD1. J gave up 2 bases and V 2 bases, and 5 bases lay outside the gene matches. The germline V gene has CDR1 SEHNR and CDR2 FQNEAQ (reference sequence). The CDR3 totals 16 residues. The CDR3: CASSLLRGQAYNEQFF. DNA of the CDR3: TGTGCCAGCAGCTTATTGCGGGGACAGGCCTACAATGAGCAGTTCTTC.

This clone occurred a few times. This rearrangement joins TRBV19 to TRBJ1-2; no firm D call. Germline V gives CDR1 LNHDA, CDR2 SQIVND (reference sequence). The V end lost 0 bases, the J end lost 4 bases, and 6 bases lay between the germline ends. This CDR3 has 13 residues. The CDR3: CASSIDLPYGYTF. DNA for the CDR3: TGTGCCAGTAGTATAGATCTTCCCTATGGCTACACCTTC.

CDR3 sequence: CASSPTGGYNSPLHF. The CDR3 DNA reads as TGTGCCAGCAGCCCGACAGGGGGGTATAATTCACCCCTCCACTTT. J is TRBJ1-6 and V is TRBV11-2, with 9 bases identical to TRBD1. J lost 4 bases, V lost 5 bases, and 3 bases had no gene match. There are 15 residues in the CDR3. Germline V CDR1 and CDR2: SGHAT, FQNNGV. Combining the CDR3 with reference TRBV11-2 and TRBJ1-6 gives the whole variable domain EAGVAQSPRYKIIEKRQSVAFWCNPISGHATLYWYQQILGQGPKLLIQFQNNGVVDDSQLPKDRFSAERLKGVDSTLKIQPAKLEDSAVYLCASSPTGGYNSPLHFGNGTRLTVT.

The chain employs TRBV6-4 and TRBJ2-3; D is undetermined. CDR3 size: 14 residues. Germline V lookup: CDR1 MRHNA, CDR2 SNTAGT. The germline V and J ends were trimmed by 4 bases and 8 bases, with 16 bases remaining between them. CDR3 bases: TGTGCCAGCAGTGCAACCGACGGGTCGGGTACGCAGTATTTT. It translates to CASSATDGSGTQYF.

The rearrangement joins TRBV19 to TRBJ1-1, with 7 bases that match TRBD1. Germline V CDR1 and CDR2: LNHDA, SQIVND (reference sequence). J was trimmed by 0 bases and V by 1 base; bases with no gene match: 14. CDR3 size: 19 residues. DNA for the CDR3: TGTGCCAGTAGTATAGCTGGGGGCCCAGGGGGTCCGATGAACACTGAAGCTTTCTTT. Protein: CASSIAGGPGGPMNTEAFF.

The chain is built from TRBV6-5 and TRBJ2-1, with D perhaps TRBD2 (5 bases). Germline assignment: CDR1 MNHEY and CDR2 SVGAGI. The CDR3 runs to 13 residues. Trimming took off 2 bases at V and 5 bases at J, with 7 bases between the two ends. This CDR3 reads CASSYEGNNEQFF. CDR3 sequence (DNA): TGTGCCAGCAGTTACGAGGGTAACAATGAGCAGTTCTTC.